Listed below are T cell receptor beta chains from one sample, sequenced in a study of cytomegalovirus exposure and HLA in healthy donors. The assay was immunoSEQ multiplex PCR, and TCRdb's table has in-frame clones only and misses some. The repertoire consists of some 77,000 clones, with 80% occurring once and the leading ten covering 23%. The sample taken for sequencing was PBMCs. The receptors derive from a woman between 50 and 59 years old in good health and CMV-seropositive. The CDR3 runs from the conserved cysteine through the conserved F or W. The order of the fields is clone size, D gene, J gene, V gene, CDR3 protein, CDR3 DNA. The D gene is left open where the match is weak. For some rows the clone size is stated as once, few or many, or as a class when expanded; others skip it.

clone size: once
D gene: NA
J gene: TRBJ2-2
V gene: TRBV11-3
CDR3 protein: CASSLDLSGSPTGELFF
CDR3 DNA: TGTGCCAGCAGCTTAGATCTCTCCGGGAGCCCCACCGGGGAGCTGTTTTTT

clone size: NA
D gene: NA
J gene: TRBJ2-7
V gene: TRBV18
CDR3 protein: CASSLWAEQYF
CDR3 DNA: TGTGCCAGCTCACTTTGGGCCGAGCAGTACTTC

clone size: once
D gene: NA
J gene: TRBJ1-1
V gene: TRBV5-6
CDR3 protein: CASSLNRNTEAFF
CDR3 DNA: TGTGCCAGCAGCTTGAACAGGAACACTGAAGCTTTCTTT

clone size: NA
D gene: NA
J gene: TRBJ1-5
V gene: TRBV2
CDR3 protein: CASSVDTYQPQHF
CDR3 DNA: TGTGCCAGCAGTGTAGACACCTATCAGCCCCAGCATTTT

clone size: NA
D gene: NA
J gene: TRBJ1-3
V gene: TRBV12-5
CDR3 protein: CASGLETPLRRRLSGNTIYF
CDR3 DNA: TGTGCTAGTGGTTTGGAAACCCCTCTTCGCCGGAGGCTCTCTGGAAACACCATATATTTT

clone size: few
D gene: TRBD1
J gene: TRBJ1-2
V gene: TRBV27
CDR3 protein: CASKGQSYGYTF
CDR3 DNA: TGTGCCAGCAAGGGACAGAGCTATGGCTACACCTTC

clone size: NA
D gene: TRBD1
J gene: TRBJ1-1
V gene: TRBV11-2
CDR3 protein: CASSSDRGRPEAFF
CDR3 DNA: TGCGCCAGCAGCTCCGACAGGGGGCGGCCTGAAGCTTTCTTT

clone size: once
D gene: TRBD1
J gene: TRBJ2-7
V gene: TRBV7-3
CDR3 protein: CASSLTGQGSEQYF
CDR3 DNA: TGTGCCAGCAGCTTGACAGGACAGGGAAGCGAGCAGTACTTC

clone size: NA
D gene: NA
J gene: TRBJ2-7
V gene: TRBV20-1
CDR3 protein: CSARVGAGQYF
CDR3 DNA: TGCAGTGCTAGAGTAGGTGCAGGACAGTACTTC

clone size: NA
D gene: TRBD2
J gene: TRBJ2-1
V gene: TRBV27
CDR3 protein: CASTTGTSGLNEQFF
CDR3 DNA: TGTGCCAGCACAACCGGGACTAGCGGCCTTAATGAGCAGTTCTTC

clone size: once
D gene: NA
J gene: TRBJ1-1
V gene: TRBV2
CDR3 protein: CGAGEEAFF
CDR3 DNA: TGTGGCGCCGGGGAGGAAGCTTTCTTT

clone size: NA
D gene: TRBD2
J gene: TRBJ2-1
V gene: TRBV4-2
CDR3 protein: CASSRTSGDYNEQFF
CDR3 DNA: TGTGCCAGCAGCCGGACTAGCGGGGATTACAATGAGCAGTTCTTC

clone size: NA
D gene: NA
J gene: TRBJ1-1
V gene: TRBV7-9
CDR3 protein: CASSLVSARRNTEAFF
CDR3 DNA: TGTGCCAGCAGCTTAGTAAGCGCCCGGAGGAACACTGAAGCTTTCTTT

clone size: NA
D gene: NA
J gene: TRBJ1-1
V gene: TRBV14
CDR3 protein: CASSLQTGNTEAFF
CDR3 DNA: TGTGCCAGCAGCCTTCAGACAGGGAACACTGAAGCTTTCTTT

clone size: few
D gene: NA
J gene: TRBJ1-3
V gene: TRBV25-1
CDR3 protein: CASSEQGTGNTIYF
CDR3 DNA: TGTGCCAGCAGTGAGCAGGGAACCGGAAACACCATATATTTT

clone size: NA
D gene: TRBD2
J gene: TRBJ2-2
V gene: TRBV4-2
CDR3 protein: CASTQRGLAGGSGELFF
CDR3 DNA: TGTGCCAGCACCCAAAGGGGACTAGCGGGGGGGTCCGGGGAGCTGTTTTTT

clone size: NA
D gene: TRBD1
J gene: TRBJ1-6
V gene: TRBV5-1
CDR3 protein: CASSVTGDDSPLHF
CDR3 DNA: TGCGCCAGCAGCGTTACAGGGGATGATTCACCCCTCCACTTT

clone size: NA
D gene: NA
J gene: TRBJ1-5
V gene: TRBV4-2
CDR3 protein: CASSRGQGTSNQPQHF
CDR3 DNA: TGTGCCAGCAGCCGAGGGCAGGGGACTAGCAATCAGCCCCAGCATTTT

clone size: NA
D gene: TRBD1
J gene: TRBJ2-1
V gene: TRBV5-4
CDR3 protein: CASSVGQGAEQFF
CDR3 DNA: TGTGCCAGCAGCGTAGGACAGGGGGCCGAGCAGTTCTTC

clone size: NA
D gene: TRBD2
J gene: TRBJ2-2
V gene: TRBV5-1
CDR3 protein: CASSLAASGGLNTGELFF
CDR3 DNA: TGCGCCAGCAGCTTGGCGGCTAGCGGGGGCCTGAACACCGGGGAGCTGTTTTTT

clone size: NA
D gene: NA
J gene: TRBJ1-2
V gene: TRBV10-3
CDR3 protein: CAISGQENHGYTF
CDR3 DNA: TGTGCCATCAGTGGACAGGAAAATCATGGCTACACCTTC

clone size: once
D gene: NA
J gene: TRBJ1-2
V gene: TRBV19
CDR3 protein: CASRGWLGARNYGYTF
CDR3 DNA: TGTGCCAGTAGGGGATGGTTGGGGGCTCGTAACTATGGCTACACCTTC

clone size: NA
D gene: TRBD1
J gene: TRBJ1-2
V gene: TRBV6-5
CDR3 protein: CASSSRQGTYGYTF
CDR3 DNA: TGTGCCAGCAGTTCCCGACAGGGTACCTATGGCTACACCTTC

clone size: NA
D gene: NA
J gene: TRBJ1-2
V gene: TRBV11-3
CDR3 protein: CASSEFRGGGGYTF
CDR3 DNA: TGTGCCAGCAGCGAGTTCCGCGGGGGAGGTGGCTACACCTTC